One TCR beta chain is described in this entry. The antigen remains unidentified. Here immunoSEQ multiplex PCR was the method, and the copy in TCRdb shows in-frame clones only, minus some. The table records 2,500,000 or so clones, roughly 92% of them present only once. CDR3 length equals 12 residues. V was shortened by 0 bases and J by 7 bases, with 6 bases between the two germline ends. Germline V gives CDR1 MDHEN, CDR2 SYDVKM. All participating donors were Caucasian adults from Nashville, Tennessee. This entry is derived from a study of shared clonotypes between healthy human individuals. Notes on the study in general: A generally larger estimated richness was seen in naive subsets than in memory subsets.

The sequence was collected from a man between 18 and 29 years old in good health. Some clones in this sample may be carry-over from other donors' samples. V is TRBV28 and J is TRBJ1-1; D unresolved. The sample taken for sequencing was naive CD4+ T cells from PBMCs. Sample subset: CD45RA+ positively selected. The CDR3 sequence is CASSLWVSEAFF. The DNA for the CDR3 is TGTGCCAGCAGTTTATGGGTGAGTGAAGCTTTCTTT.